These 23 T cell receptor beta chains originate from one sample sequenced in a study of blood T cell repertoires in COVID-19. Assay used: immunoSEQ multiplex PCR; TCRdb lists only in-frame clones, some missing. This table holds some 70,000 clones, 90% to 95% found once. The sequenced sample consisted of peripheral blood. Source of these receptors: a human donor in a cohort sampled during active COVID-19.

The chain couples TRBV2 to TRBJ2-7; the match to TRBD1 covers 9 bases. Trimming took 6 bases from V and 0 from J; bases not matched to a gene: 3. From germline, CDR1 is SNHLY and CDR2 FYNNEI. The length of the CDR3 is 14 residues. CDR3 nucleotides: TGTGCCAGCAGGTGGGACAGGGTCTCCTACGAGCAGTACTTC. Its translation: CASRWDRVSYEQYF.

The chain has TRBV30 and TRBJ2-3; D is uncertain. V gave up 2 bases and J gave up 3 bases, with 6 bases separating them. Germline V CDR1 and CDR2: GTSNPN, SVGIG (reference sequence). CDR3 length equals 12 residues. The CDR3 DNA reads TGTGCCTGGAGTTCTTTAACAGATACGCAGTATTTT. Translation: CAWSSLTDTQYF.

The chain recombines TRBV6-2 or TRBV6-3 with TRBJ1-3; D possibly corresponds to TRBD1 (6 bases). V lost 2 bases to trimming and J lost 1 base, with 12 bases between them. Germline V gene sequence: CDR1 MNHEY, CDR2 SVGEGT. The CDR3 has 16 amino acids. This chain's CDR3 is CASSYPGARSGNTIYF. CDR3 sequence (DNA): TGTGCCAGCAGTTACCCAGGGGCGCGTTCTGGAAACACCATATATTTT.

Note on this clone: This sample includes further DNA sequences coding for the same CDR3. The V gene is TRBV19, the J gene TRBJ1-1; D not resolved. V was pared by 2 bases and J by 0 bases, with 4 bases between. The CDR3 is 13 residues long. Looked up from germline, CDR1 is LNHDA and CDR2 is SQIVND (reference sequence). DNA of the CDR3: TGTGCCAGTAGTATATCTGTGAACACTGAAGCTTTCTTT. Translating gives CASSISVNTEAFF.

The chain recombines TRBV25-1 with TRBJ2-3; tentative D call: TRBD2 (6 bases). The CDR3 covers 13 residues. Germline CDR1 is MGHDK and CDR2 is SYGVNS. The germline V and J ends were trimmed by 6 bases and 1 base, with 8 bases remaining between them. The CDR3 DNA reads TGTGCCAGCAGGGGGGGACGCACAGATACGCAGTATTTT. Its protein product is CASRGGRTDTQYF.

CDR3 sequence (DNA): TGTGCCACCAGCAGAGAAACAGGGAGTGGCTATGGCTACACCTTC. This encodes CATSRETGSGYGYTF. The chain combines TRBV15 with TRBJ1-2, with D possibly being TRBD1 (6 bases). Trimming took 0 bases from V and 4 from J, leaving 12 bases between them. Germline V gene data show CDR1 as LNHNV and CDR2 as YYDKDF (reference sequence). The CDR3 extends over 15 amino acids.

This chain links TRBV5-7 with TRBJ1-2, with TRBD1 matching over 10 bases. TRBV5-7 falls under the ORF class, with uncertain function. The length of the CDR3 is 13 residues. Trimming removed 4 bases from V and 6 bases from J; junction bases left unmatched: 3. The CDR3 region has the DNA TGTGCCAGCAGCCCAGGGACAGGGGATGGCTACACCTTC. Its translation is CASSPGTGDGYTF.

V is TRBV6-5 and J is TRBJ2-3; D remains unclear. The germline V gene has CDR1 MNHEY and CDR2 SVGAGI. The CDR3 loop spans 14 amino acids. The germline V and J ends were trimmed by 4 bases and 2 bases, with 10 bases remaining between them. The DNA of the CDR3 is TGTGCCAGCAGTTCCGCCCAACTCACAGATACGCAGTATTTT. The encoded protein is CASSSAQLTDTQYF.

The chain employs TRBV30 and TRBJ1-1, with a weak D call TRBD1 (6 bases). Trimming left V 0 bases short and J 11 bases short, with 16 bases between. The CDR3 is 13 amino acids. CDR1 and CDR2 (germline): GTSNPN, SVGIG (reference sequence). CDR3 in DNA: TGTGCCTGGAGTGTACGGGGGGCTTTGGTTGCTTTCTTT. Its protein is CAWSVRGALVAFF.

The CDR3 is CASSVALGEDYEQYF. As DNA, the CDR3 is TGTGCCAGCAGCGTAGCTTTAGGGGAGGACTACGAGCAGTACTTC. V usage is TRBV9 and J usage is TRBJ2-7; D perhaps matches TRBD2 (6 bases). V was clipped by 0 bases and J by 3 bases, with 13 bases between them. The CDR3 covers 15 residues. The germline CDR1 and CDR2 sequences are SGDLS and YYNGEE.

The V gene is TRBV4-3, the J gene TRBJ1-2; the match to TRBD1 covers 7 bases. The ends lost 0 bases at V and 7 bases at J; junction bases unmatched: 5. CDR3 length equals 14 residues. CDR1 is LGHNA and CDR2 is YSLEER in the germline V gene. The CDR3 spells CASSQDTGVRGYTF. The CDR3 region has the DNA TGCGCCAGCAGCCAAGATACAGGGGTGCGTGGCTACACCTTC.

The chain uses TRBV6-6 and TRBJ1-2, with 9 bases matching TRBD1. V gave up 5 bases and J gave up 5 bases; unmatched junction bases: 12. Germline V gene lookup returns CDR1 MNHNY and CDR2 SVGAGI (reference sequence). This CDR3 region has 16 residues. CDR3 amino acids: CASSTGTGFEGYGYTF. In nucleotides, the CDR3 is TGTGCCAGCAGTACCGGGACAGGGTTCGAGGGTTATGGCTACACCTTC.

This chain joins TRBV4-3 and TRBJ2-3; unclear D gene. Per germline, CDR1 LGHNA and CDR2 YSLEER. V gave up 3 bases and J gave up 3 bases, with 10 bases separating them. The CDR3 spans 14 residues. CDR3: CASSQNMKTDTQYF. DNA of the CDR3: TGCGCCAGCAGCCAGAACATGAAGACAGATACGCAGTATTTT.

This chain uses TRBV6-6 with TRBJ2-7; maybe TRBD2 (5 bases). The V end lost 6 bases, the J end lost 6 bases, and 15 bases lay between the germline ends. Germline CDR1 is MNHNY and CDR2 is SVGAGI (reference sequence). CDR3 size: 13 residues. The CDR3 region has the DNA TGTGCCAGCAGCCCCGAAAGAGGAGGCGAGCAGTACTTC. Protein sequence: CASSPERGGEQYF.

This clone was observed once. The V and J genes are TRBV27 and TRBJ2-3, with TRBD2 matching 10 bases. The V gene end was trimmed by 4 bases and the J gene end by 9 bases; junction bases not matched to a gene: 25. The CDR3 covers 20 residues. CDR1 is MNHEY and CDR2 is SMNVEV in the germline V gene (reference sequence). DNA for the CDR3: TGTGCCAGCAGTTCAGTGGGGGGACTAGCGTCCCACTATGTGGGATGGACGCAGTATTTT. Translating it yields CASSSVGGLASHYVGWTQYF.

The rearrangement links TRBV10-3 to TRBJ2-3, with D perhaps TRBD1 (5 bases). The V and J ends lost 6 bases and 4 bases respectively, with 17 bases between them. CDR1 is ENHRY, CDR2 SYGVKD, per germline. CDR3 size: 15 residues. CDR3 DNA sequence: TGTGCCATCAGCGGACATGGGAAGGGCGCAGATACGCAGTATTTT. Translating gives CAISGHGKGADTQYF.

The rearrangement joins TRBV2 to TRBJ1-2; D is ambiguous. With 7 bases removed from V and 8 bases from J, the gap between germline ends came to 20 bases. This CDR3 comprises 14 residues. CDR1 is SNHLY, CDR2 FYNNEI, per germline. CDR3 DNA sequence: TGTGCCAGCAAGTCACAGTGGGTCGCTGGGGGCTACACCTTC. Its protein product is CASKSQWVAGGYTF.

The rearrangement uses TRBV7-9 and TRBJ2-1, with TRBD2 matching 13 bases. Germline trimming cut 5 bases from V and 3 bases from J; bases unmatched to any gene: 10. Germline V gene sequence: CDR1 SEHNR, CDR2 FQNEAQ (reference sequence). This CDR3 region has 18 residues. The CDR3 DNA reads as TGTGCCAGCAGCCTCACGACTAGCGGGAGGCTCAACTACAATGAGCAGTTCTTC. Residues: CASSLTTSGRLNYNEQFF. Using reference TRBV7-9 and TRBJ2-1 for the parts outside the CDR3, the full variable domain is DTGVSQNPRHKITKRGQNVTFRCDPISEHNRLYWYRQTLGQGPEFLTYFQNEAQLEKSRLLSDRFSAERPKGSFSTLEIQRTEQGDSAMYLCASSLTTSGRLNYNEQFFGPGTRLTVL.

The V gene is TRBV19, the J gene TRBJ2-5; D gene ambiguous. Germline V gene lookup returns CDR1 LNHDA and CDR2 SQIVND (reference sequence). The CDR3 consists of 11 residues. V was trimmed by 5 bases and J by 4 bases, leaving 5 bases between them. CDR3 amino acids: CASSSSETQYF. For the CDR3, the DNA is TGTGCCAGTAGTTCCTCAGAGACCCAGTACTTC.

V and J are TRBV2 and TRBJ1-3; TRBD1 is a possible D gene (6 bases). This CDR3 is built from 14 residues. Germline values: CDR1 SNHLY, CDR2 FYNNEI. V lost 5 bases to trimming and J lost 1 base, with 9 bases between them. The CDR3 spells CASSTDRSGNTIYF. The CDR3 DNA sequence: TGTGCCAGCAGTACCGACAGGTCTGGAAACACCATATATTTT.

The chain has TRBV19 and TRBJ1-4; D unclear. The V and J ends lost 5 bases and 5 bases respectively, with 9 bases between them. The germline CDR1 and CDR2 sequences are LNHDA and SQIVND (reference sequence). The CDR3 runs 13 residues. This CDR3 is CASSWGGNEKLFF. CDR3 coding DNA: TGTGCCAGTAGTTGGGGAGGGAATGAAAAACTGTTTTTT.

This clone has only one observation. The V and J genes are TRBV24-1 and TRBJ2-5; 7 bases fit TRBD1. From germline, CDR1 is KGHDR and CDR2 SFDVKD. There are 15 residues in the CDR3. The ends lost 4 bases at V and 5 bases at J; junction bases unmatched: 9. This chain's CDR3 is CATSDPRQGGETQYF. The CDR3 DNA follows: TGTGCCACCAGTGACCCCAGACAGGGTGGTGAGACCCAGTACTTC.

The chain carries TRBV7-9 and TRBJ2-3; possible D gene TRBD2, 5 bases. The CDR3 extends over 15 amino acids. V lost 7 bases, J lost 4 bases, and 18 bases lay in between. Germline V CDR1 and CDR2: SEHNR, FQNEAQ (reference sequence). The CDR3 nucleotides read TGTGCCAGCACCCCCCCCGATCTCGGGGCAGATACGCAGTATTTT. Its protein is CASTPPDLGADTQYF.